The clone carrying this T cell receptor (beta chain) has a count of ten or more. Antigen specificity is unknown. Libraries of TCR beta came from quantitative 5'-RACE with molecular barcodes. MiXCR, applied by TCRdb to the 5' RACE reads, yields one record per CDR3 protein. The table shows roughly 130,000 distinct CDR3 sequences, with more than 7% occurring only once. In germline, CDR1 is LGHDT, CDR2 YNNKEL (reference sequence). This CDR3 region has 15 residues. The junction had 6 bases not matched to a gene; V was cut back by 4 bases and J by 6 bases. This record belongs to a study of CD8 T cells in ankylosing spondylitis. Study-wide findings and caveats: Fewer than ten highly homologous variants made up a TCR beta motif that seemed to typify ankylosing spondylitis blood. With a CD8+ phenotype, disease-linked clones were relatively rare in peripheral blood.

This receptor was obtained from a male donor with ankylosing spondylitis. The rearrangement uses TRBV3-1 and TRBJ1-5, with TRBD1 matching 10 bases. The sample taken for sequencing was synovial fluid, either unsorted or a sorted T cell fraction (not recorded which). Written as DNA, the CDR3 is TGTGCCAGCAGCCGAGCGGGACAGGGGAGTCAGCCCCAGCATTTT. Its protein product is CASSRAGQGSQPQHF.